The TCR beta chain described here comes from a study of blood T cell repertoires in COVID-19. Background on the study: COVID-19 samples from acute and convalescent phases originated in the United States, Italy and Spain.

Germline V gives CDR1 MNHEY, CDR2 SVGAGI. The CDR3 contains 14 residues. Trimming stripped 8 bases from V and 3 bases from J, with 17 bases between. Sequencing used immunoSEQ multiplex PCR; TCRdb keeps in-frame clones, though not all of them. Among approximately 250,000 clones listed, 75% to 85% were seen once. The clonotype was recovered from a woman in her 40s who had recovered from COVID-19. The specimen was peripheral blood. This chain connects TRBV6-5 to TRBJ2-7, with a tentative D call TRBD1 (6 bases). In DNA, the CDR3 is TGTGCCAGCTCCCCAGAAAAACAGGGCTACGAGCAGTACTTC. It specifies CASSPEKQGYEQYF.